A selection of T cell receptor beta chains follows, all from one sample in a study of cytomegalovirus exposure and HLA in healthy donors. Using immunoSEQ multiplex PCR, the repertoire was profiled, and TCRdb retains in-frame clones only, with some absent. The sample holds about 160,000 clones, 70% to 80% seen once. Sequencing input: PBMCs. The receptors were gathered from a man in his sixties in good health and CMV-seronegative. Each CDR3 is given with its conserved first and last residue. The D gene is left open where the match is weak. The size field is filled for only some rows; it gives once, few, many or a size class.

TRBV6-4	.	TRBJ2-2	TRBD1	CASSPGRDSGELFF	TGTGCCAGCAGTCCGGGCAGGGACAGCGGGGAGCTGTTTTTT
TRBV27	.	TRBJ1-5	.	CASSLAYSNQPQHF	TGTGCCAGCAGTTTGGCATATAGCAATCAGCCCCAGCATTTT
TRBV5-6	.	TRBJ2-7	.	CATQRGDSLYEQYF	TGTGCCACCCAAAGAGGTGACTCCCTATACGAGCAGTACTTC
TRBV7-8	.	TRBJ2-7	.	CASSLQGPPDEQYF	TGTGCCAGCAGCTTACAGGGGCCCCCCGACGAGCAGTACTTC
TRBV15	.	TRBJ2-1	TRBD2	CATSRRRGGPNEQFF	TGTGCCACCAGCAGGCGGCGGGGGGGCCCTAATGAGCAGTTCTTC
TRBV5-4	.	TRBJ2-7	TRBD1	CASRVGTGESYEQYF	TGTGCCAGCAGAGTTGGGACAGGAGAATCCTACGAGCAGTACTTC
TRBV7-2	.	TRBJ2-2	TRBD1	CASNPQGADTGELFF	TGTGCCAGCAACCCACAGGGGGCGGACACCGGGGAGCTGTTTTTT
TRBV28	once	TRBJ2-3	.	CASRTPPTDTQYF	TGTGCCAGCAGGACTCCACCTACAGATACGCAGTATTTT
TRBV5-6	.	TRBJ1-5	TRBD1	CASSGGQGNQPQHF	TGTGCCAGCAGCGGGGGACAGGGCAATCAGCCCCAGCATTTT
TRBV2	.	TRBJ1-2	.	CASSEQGWVYYGYTF	TGTGCCAGCAGTGAACAGGGGTGGGTCTACTATGGCTACACCTTC
TRBV15	.	TRBJ2-7	TRBD1	CATSRDRTDYEQYF	TGTGCCACCAGCAGGGACAGGACCGACTACGAGCAGTACTTC
TRBV7-9	.	TRBJ2-7	TRBD2	CASSSWTSGRATYEQYF	TGTGCCAGCAGTTCATGGACTAGCGGGAGGGCCACCTACGAGCAGTACTTC
TRBV5-6	few	TRBJ2-2	.	CASSLRSGYPGELFF	TGTGCCAGCAGCTTGCGGAGTGGCTATCCCGGGGAGCTGTTTTTT
TRBV6-6	.	TRBJ2-3	.	CASSLLKRDTQYF	TGTGCCAGCAGCCTCCTAAAAAGAGATACGCAGTATTTT
TRBV27	.	TRBJ1-6	TRBD1	CASTGGRSYNSPLHF	TGTGCCAGCACAGGGGGACGGTCCTATAATTCCCCCCTCCACTTT
TRBV11-3	.	TRBJ2-2	.	CASSRRRGTGELFF	TGTGCCAGCAGCAGACGCAGGGGAACCGGGGAGCTGTTTTTT
TRBV7-2	.	TRBJ2-3	.	CASSNGGESTDTQYF	TGTGCCAGCAGTAACGGGGGAGAGAGCACAGATACGCAGTATTTT
TRBV6-1	.	TRBJ1-5	.	CASSELWGGHQPQHF	TGTGCCAGCAGTGAACTTTGGGGAGGGCATCAGCCCCAGCATTTT
TRBV5-1	.	TRBJ2-5	.	CASSLGARAGNKGETQYF	TGCGCCAGCAGCTTGGGCGCGCGGGCGGGGAACAAGGGAGAGACCCAGTACTTC
TRBV4-1	few	TRBJ1-6	.	CASSHLRPVRLNSPLHF	TGCGCCAGCAGCCACCTAAGGCCCGTGCGGTTGAATTCACCCCTCCACTTT
TRBV2	.	TRBJ1-2	TRBD1	CASSDHIGTGDENGYTF	TGTGCCAGCAGTGACCATATCGGGACAGGGGACGAAAATGGCTACACCTTC
TRBV6-1	few	TRBJ1-2	TRBD1	CASSEGTGVGYTF	TGTGCCAGCAGTGAGGGGACAGGGGTTGGCTACACCTTC
TRBV7-9	.	TRBJ2-7	TRBD2	CASSLSGGRYEQYF	TGTGCCAGCAGCTTAAGCGGGGGGCGCTACGAGCAGTACTTC
TRBV5-1	.	TRBJ2-5	.	CASSLGILGRGVSQYF	TGCGCCAGCAGCTTGGGGATTTTGGGCAGGGGAGTAAGCCAGTACTTC
TRBV6-5	few	TRBJ1-1	.	CASRHDTYTEAFF	TGTGCCAGCAGACATGACACATACACTGAAGCTTTCTTT
TRBV7-2	.	TRBJ1-1	.	CASSLVGGANTEAFF	TGTGCCAGCAGCTTAGTTGGCGGGGCTAACACTGAAGCTTTCTTT
TRBV18	.	TRBJ2-6	.	CASSRGHSGANVLTF	TGTGCCAGCTCCCGCGGACACTCTGGGGCCAACGTCCTGACTTTC
TRBV9	.	TRBJ2-5	.	CASSVQGGETQYF	TGTGCCAGCAGCGTACAGGGAGGAGAGACCCAGTACTTC
TRBV7-2	.	TRBJ2-7	TRBD1	CASSGRQGSSYEQYF	TGTGCCAGCAGCGGACGACAGGGGTCCTCTTACGAGCAGTACTTC
TRBV23-1	.	TRBJ2-7	.	CASSHPGRGLVEQYF	TGCGCCAGCAGTCATCCGGGTAGGGGGTTGGTCGAGCAGTACTTC
TRBV30	.	TRBJ1-6	.	CAWSTLQGGGSPLHF	TGTGCCTGGAGTACCTTGCAGGGTGGTGGGTCACCCCTCCACTTT
TRBV19	.	TRBJ1-2	TRBD1	CASSDDRGGYGYTF	TGTGCCAGTAGTGATGACAGGGGAGGCTATGGCTACACCTTC
TRBV5-1	few	TRBJ2-7	TRBD1	CASSPLTGTSYEQYF	TGCGCCAGCAGCCCATTGACAGGGACCTCCTACGAGCAGTACTTC
TRBV5-1	.	TRBJ2-3	.	CASSFSRPGVDTQYF	TGCGCCAGCAGCTTCAGTCGCCCAGGGGTAGATACGCAGTATTTT
TRBV4-3	.	TRBJ2-2	TRBD1	CASSQDHPGGDTGELFF	TGCGCCAGCAGCCAAGATCACCCAGGGGGAGACACCGGGGAGCTGTTTTTT
TRBV5-5	once	TRBJ1-2	.	CASSLEQGFYGYTF	TGTGCCAGCAGCTTGGAGCAGGGGTTCTATGGCTACACCTTC
TRBV2	.	TRBJ1-6	TRBD1	CASRATGGRDSPLHF	TGTGCCAGCAGGGCGACAGGGGGCAGGGATTCACCCCTCCACTTT
TRBV7-9	.	TRBJ1-6	.	CSSSLGEGSSYNSPLHF	TGTTCCAGCAGCTTAGGTGAGGGATCGAGCTATAATTCACCCCTCCACTTT
TRBV5-1	few	TRBJ1-5	.	CASSLGDTKNQPQHF	TGCGCCAGCAGCTTGGGCGACACAAAAAATCAGCCCCAGCATTTT
TRBV15	.	TRBJ1-1	TRBD1	CATSEYRGPGTEAFF	TGTGCCACCAGCGAATACAGGGGGCCGGGCACTGAAGCTTTCTTT
TRBV7-2	.	TRBJ2-3	.	CASSLGPDRSTDTQYF	TGTGCCAGCAGCTTAGGTCCCGACAGAAGCACAGATACGCAGTATTTT
TRBV19	.	TRBJ2-7	TRBD1	CASSIGEIRDRGSEQYF	TGTGCCAGTAGTATCGGCGAGATCCGAGACAGGGGAAGCGAGCAGTACTTC
TRBV5-4	.	TRBJ2-2	TRBD2	CASSGWREGRSGELFF	TGTGCCAGCAGCGGTTGGCGGGAGGGCCGGTCCGGGGAGCTGTTTTTT
TRBV20-1	.	TRBJ1-3	.	CSAPVGNTIYF	TGCAGTGCCCCGGTCGGAAACACCATATATTTT
TRBV4-1	.	TRBJ2-1	.	CASSQDHFVSASYNEQFF	TGCGCCAGCAGCCAAGATCATTTTGTAAGCGCGTCCTACAATGAGCAGTTCTTC
TRBV10-3	few	TRBJ2-7	TRBD2	CAISGGTSGYEQYF	TGTGCCATCAGTGGGGGGACTAGCGGCTACGAGCAGTACTTC
TRBV7-9	.	TRBJ2-2	.	CASSKQNTGELFF	TGTGCCAGCAGCAAACAGAACACCGGGGAGCTGTTTTTT
TRBV7-9	many	TRBJ1-1	.	CASSLPFDKAFF	TGTGCCAGCAGCTTACCTTTTGACAAAGCTTTCTTT
TRBV27	.	TRBJ2-1	TRBD1	CASRSFYRGRNEQFF	TGTGCCAGCAGATCCTTCTACAGGGGCCGGAATGAGCAGTTCTTC
TRBV7-8	.	TRBJ2-7	TRBD1	CASSYTGGPYEQYF	TGTGCCAGCAGCTACACAGGGGGCCCCTACGAGCAGTACTTC
TRBV28	few	TRBJ2-7	.	CASSPGDYEQYF	TGTGCCAGCAGTCCAGGGGACTACGAGCAGTACTTC
TRBV6-5	.	TRBJ2-2	.	CASSYSPSPDTGELFF	TGTGCCAGCAGTTATTCCCCTAGCCCGGACACCGGGGAGCTGTTTTTT
TRBV6-5	.	TRBJ1-2	TRBD1	CASSRRTGKGYTF	TGTGCCAGCAGTAGGAGGACAGGGAAAGGGTACACCTTC
TRBV10-1	.	TRBJ2-7	.	CASSEGLGGAYEQYF	TGCGCCAGCAGTGAGGGGCTCGGGGGAGCCTACGAGCAGTACTTC